The subject of this entry is one TCR beta chain. Its antigen is unidentified. The sample originates from a study of beta chain features in type 1 diabetes. Points from the study as a whole: PCR might favor shorter templates, but any such skew would affect patients and controls equally.

Germline V gene sequence: CDR1 LGHNA, CDR2 YNFKEQ. V was pared by 0 bases and J by 14 bases, with 12 bases of the junction left unmatched. The CDR3 loop spans 16 amino acids. Expressed TCRB transcripts were sequenced because the entire RNA isolate underwent reverse transcription. The method was immunoSEQ multiplex PCR; TCRdb's version includes in-frame clones alone and lacks a portion of them. This sample has around 500,000 clones; approximately 10% occur once, and the top ten carry approximately 0.05%. The clonotype was recovered from a woman younger than 30 in good health. The genes are TRBV4-2 and TRBJ1-6, with 8 positions matching TRBD1. Sequencing used naive CD4+ T cells from blood. The CDR3, as DNA: TGTGCCAGCAGCCAAGATTGGACAGGGAGGGCTTTAACCCTCCACTTT. It yields the protein CASSQDWTGRALTLHF.